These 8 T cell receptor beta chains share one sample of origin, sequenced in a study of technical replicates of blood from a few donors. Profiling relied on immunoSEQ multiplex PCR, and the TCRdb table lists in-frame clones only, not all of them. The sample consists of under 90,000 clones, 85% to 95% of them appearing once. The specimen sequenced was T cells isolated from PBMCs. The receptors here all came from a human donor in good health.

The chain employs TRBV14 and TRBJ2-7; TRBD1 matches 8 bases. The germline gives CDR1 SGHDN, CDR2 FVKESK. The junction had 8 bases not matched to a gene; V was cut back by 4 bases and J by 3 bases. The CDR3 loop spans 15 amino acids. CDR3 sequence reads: CASSPPGQAFYEQYF. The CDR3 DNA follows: TGTGCCAGCAGCCCCCCGGGACAGGCCTTCTACGAGCAGTACTTC.

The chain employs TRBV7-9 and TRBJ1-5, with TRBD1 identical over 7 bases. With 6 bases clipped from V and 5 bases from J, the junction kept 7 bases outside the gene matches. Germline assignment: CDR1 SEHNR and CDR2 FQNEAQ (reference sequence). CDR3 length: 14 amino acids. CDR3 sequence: CASSSTTGDQPQHF. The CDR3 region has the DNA TGTGCCAGCAGTAGTACTACAGGGGATCAGCCCCAGCATTTT. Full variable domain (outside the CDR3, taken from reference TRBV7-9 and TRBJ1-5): DTGVSQNPRHKITKRGQNVTFRCDPISEHNRLYWYRQTLGQGPEFLTYFQNEAQLEKSRLLSDRFSAERPKGSFSTLEIQRTEQGDSAMYLCASSSTTGDQPQHFGDGTRLSIL.

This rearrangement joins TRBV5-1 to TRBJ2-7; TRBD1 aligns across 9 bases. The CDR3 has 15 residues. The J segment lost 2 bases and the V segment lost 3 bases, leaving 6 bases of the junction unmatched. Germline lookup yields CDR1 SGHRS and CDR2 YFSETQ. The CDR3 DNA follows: TGCGCCAGCAGCTCACGGACAGGGGTGACCTACGAGCAGTACTTC. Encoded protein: CASSSRTGVTYEQYF.

The CDR3 protein is CAWSPSVNYGYTF. The CDR3 nucleotides are TGTGCCTGGAGTCCGTCAGTTAACTATGGCTACACCTTC. The chain couples TRBV30 to TRBJ1-2; D is undetermined. The V gene lost 2 bases and the J gene lost 1 base, with 8 bases spanning the gap. This CDR3 region has 13 residues. Germline CDR1 reads GTSNPN; CDR2 reads SVGIG (reference sequence).

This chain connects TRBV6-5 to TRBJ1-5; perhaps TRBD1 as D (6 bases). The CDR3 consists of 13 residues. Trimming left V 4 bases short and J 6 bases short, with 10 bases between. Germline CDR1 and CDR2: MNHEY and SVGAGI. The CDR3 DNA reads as TGTGCCAGCAGTTCGATGACAGGTCAGCCCCAGCATTTT. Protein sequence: CASSSMTGQPQHF.

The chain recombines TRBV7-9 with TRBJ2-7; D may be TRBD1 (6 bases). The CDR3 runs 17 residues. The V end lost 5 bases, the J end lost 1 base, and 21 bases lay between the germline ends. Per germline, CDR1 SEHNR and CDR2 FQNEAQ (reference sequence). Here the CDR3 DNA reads TGTGCCAGCAGCCCCCAAGGCCGGGACAAGGATTCCTACGAGCAGTACTTC. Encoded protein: CASSPQGRDKDSYEQYF. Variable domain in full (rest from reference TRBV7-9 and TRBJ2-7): DTGVSQNPRHKITKRGQNVTFRCDPISEHNRLYWYRQTLGQGPEFLTYFQNEAQLEKSRLLSDRFSAERPKGSFSTLEIQRTEQGDSAMYLCASSPQGRDKDSYEQYFGPGTRLTVT.

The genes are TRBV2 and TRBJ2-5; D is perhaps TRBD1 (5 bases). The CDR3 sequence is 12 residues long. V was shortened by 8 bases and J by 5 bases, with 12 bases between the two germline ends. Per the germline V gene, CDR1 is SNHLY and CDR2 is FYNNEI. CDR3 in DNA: TGTGCCAGCTCCCTGAACAGGGAGACCCAGTACTTC. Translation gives CASSLNRETQYF. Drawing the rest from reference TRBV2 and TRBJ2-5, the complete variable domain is EPEVTQTPSHQVTQMGQEVILRCVPISNHLYFYWYRQILGQKVEFLVSFYNNEISEKSEIFDDQFSVERPDGSNFTLKIRSTKLEDSAMYFCASSLNRETQYFGPGTRLLVL.

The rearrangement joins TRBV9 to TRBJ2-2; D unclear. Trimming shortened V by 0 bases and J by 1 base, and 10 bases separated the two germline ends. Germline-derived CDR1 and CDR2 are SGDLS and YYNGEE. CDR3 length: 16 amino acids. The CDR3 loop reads CASSVAWHVNTGELFF. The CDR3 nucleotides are TGTGCCAGCAGCGTAGCTTGGCATGTGAACACCGGGGAGCTGTTTTTT.